Below, 21 T cell receptor beta chains from the same sample are listed, as sequenced in a study of blood T cell repertoires in COVID-19. TCRdb keeps only in-frame clones here, not all; method: immunoSEQ multiplex PCR. The sample has under 200,000 clones, around 84% seen once; the top ten hold less than 5.5%. The sequencing input was peripheral blood. Every receptor here comes from a woman over 75 with acute or convalescent COVID-19.

The V and J genes are TRBV5-1 and TRBJ2-7, with TRBD2 matching 12 bases. The J segment lost 0 bases and the V segment lost 3 bases, leaving 7 bases of the junction unmatched. The CDR3 has 17 amino acids. Germline assignment: CDR1 SGHRS and CDR2 YFSETQ. CDR3 sequence reads: CASSSGTSGRRSYEQYF. CDR3 coding DNA: TGCGCCAGCAGCTCCGGGACTAGCGGGCGCCGCTCCTACGAGCAGTACTTC.

The V and J genes are TRBV12-3 or TRBV12-4 and TRBJ1-2; D not certain. V lost 4 bases to trimming and J lost 5 bases, with 11 bases between them. The CDR3 extends over 13 amino acids. The CDR3 reads CASSSGPGYGYTF. As DNA, the CDR3 is TGTGCCAGCAGTTCCGGGCCGGGGTATGGCTACACCTTC.

This clone is a singleton in its sample. The chain links TRBV7-2 to TRBJ2-6; D gene uncertain. Trimming removed 5 bases at V and 0 bases at J, with 17 bases between. Germline V gives CDR1 SGHTA, CDR2 FQGNSA. This CDR3 contains 18 residues. The DNA of the CDR3 is TGTGCCAGCAGCATAAGACAAGGTCTGGGCTCTGGGGCCAACGTCCTGACTTTC. Protein: CASSIRQGLGSGANVLTF.

The V call is TRBV18, the J call TRBJ2-7; D may be TRBD1 (5 bases). The V and J ends lost 3 bases and 7 bases respectively, with 10 bases between them. CDR3 length equals 12 residues. Germline CDR1 and CDR2: KGHSH and LQKENI. The CDR3 DNA sequence: TGTGCCAGCTCACCCTTGACAGATGAGCAGTACTTC. Residues: CASSPLTDEQYF.

The rearrangement uses TRBV4-3 and TRBJ2-3, with 8 bases fitting TRBD1. Germline CDR1 reads LGHNA; CDR2 reads YSLEER. This CDR3 spans 17 amino acids. Unmatched junction bases numbered 9, after V lost 1 base and J lost 3 bases. Written as DNA, the CDR3 is TGCGCCAGCAGCCAAGTAGCGTCTGGACAGGGTACAGATACGCAGTATTTT. As protein: CASSQVASGQGTDTQYF.

The chain couples TRBV27 to TRBJ1-6; TRBD1 matches 9 bases. This CDR3 has 14 amino acids. Germline lookup yields CDR1 MNHEY and CDR2 SMNVEV (reference sequence). Losses at the gene ends were 6 bases for V and 7 bases for J; bases not matched to a gene: 4. CDR3 protein: CASSSGTGNSPLHF. Here the CDR3 DNA reads TGTGCCAGCAGCTCCGGGACAGGGAATTCACCCCTCCACTTT.

The chain couples TRBV3-1 (or the pseudogene TRBV3-2) to TRBJ2-1; TRBD1 might be the D (6 bases). Germline CDR1 and CDR2: LGHDT and YNNKEL (reference sequence). V lost 2 bases, J lost 8 bases, and 13 bases lay in between. The CDR3 is made up of 14 amino acids. In nucleotides, the CDR3 is TGTGCCAGCAGCCAAAAAGGGGGAAGCTATGAGCAGTTCTTC. It specifies CASSQKGGSYEQFF.

The J gene is TRBJ2-7, the V gene TRBV11-3; D might be TRBD2 (7 bases). The V end lost 5 bases, the J end lost 6 bases, and 20 bases lay between the germline ends. The CDR3 contains 15 residues. Germline CDR1 reads SGHNT; CDR2 reads YENEEA. The CDR3 nucleotides read TGTGCCAGCAGCATGACCCCAGGGGAGCGGGGCGAGCAGTACTTC. Translated, it gives CASSMTPGERGEQYF.

The chain is built from TRBV6-1 and TRBJ2-5; 7 nucleotides align to TRBD2. Germline CDR1 reads MNHNS; CDR2 reads SASEGT. The length of the CDR3 is 16 residues. V trimming: 4 bases; J trimming: 5 bases; junction bases outside the gene matches: 13. The CDR3 loop is CASSALGGGWSETQYF. CDR3 nucleotide sequence: TGTGCCAGCAGTGCTTTGGGGGGGGGTTGGTCGGAGACCCAGTACTTC.

J is TRBJ1-1 and V is TRBV10-3; D ambiguous. CDR3 length equals 12 residues. Germline V CDR1 and CDR2: ENHRY, SYGVKD. V dropped 6 bases and J dropped 1 base, with 6 bases sitting between them. The CDR3 reads CAISQANTEAFF. CDR3 sequence (DNA): TGTGCCATCAGCCAGGCGAACACTGAAGCTTTCTTT.

This clone has only one observation. The chain carries TRBV2 and TRBJ1-5; D perhaps matches TRBD1 (5 bases). This CDR3 is 14 amino acids long. V gave up 7 bases and J gave up 7 bases, with 17 bases separating them. The germline CDR1 and CDR2 sequences are SNHLY and FYNNEI. In nucleotides, the CDR3 is TGTGCCAGCACCCGGGGGACCGATTTCCAGCCCCAGCATTTT. Residues: CASTRGTDFQPQHF.

The V gene is TRBV20-1, the J gene TRBJ2-1; D is undetermined. CDR3 length: 11 amino acids. V was pared by 3 bases and J by 10 bases, with 10 bases between. The germline V gene encodes CDR1 DFQATT and CDR2 SNEGSKA (reference sequence). The chain's CDR3 is CSARQVPEQFF. CDR3 nucleotide sequence: TGCAGTGCTAGGCAGGTCCCCGAGCAGTTCTTC.

The chain is built from TRBV5-1 and TRBJ2-7, with TRBD1 identical over 8 bases. The CDR3 has 15 amino acids. Germline CDR1 reads SGHRS; CDR2 reads YFSETQ. J was trimmed by 2 bases and V by 0 bases; bases with no gene match: 4. CDR3 region: CASSLARGPPYEQYF. For the CDR3, the DNA is TGCGCCAGCAGCTTGGCCAGGGGGCCGCCCTACGAGCAGTACTTC.

This chain uses TRBV7-2 with TRBJ1-2; D perhaps matches TRBD1 (5 bases). There are 14 residues in the CDR3. With 5 bases removed from V and 5 bases from J, the gap between germline ends came to 15 bases. Germline assignment: CDR1 SGHTA and CDR2 FQGNSA. The CDR3, as DNA: TGTGCCAGCAGCGCTGGGGCGTCAGGGTATGGCTACACCTTC. Its protein is CASSAGASGYGYTF.

This chain links TRBV11-3 with TRBJ2-1; 13 nucleotides align to TRBD2. V lost 4 bases, J lost 2 bases, and 11 bases stayed unmatched. The CDR3 contains 19 residues. The V gene's germline CDR1 is SGHNT and CDR2 YENEEA. The CDR3 spells CASSSARTSGRGTYNEQFF. The CDR3 region has the DNA TGTGCCAGCAGCTCAGCACGGACTAGCGGGAGAGGGACCTACAATGAGCAGTTCTTC.

This clone was seen only once. The chain joins TRBV9 to TRBJ2-5, with 10 bases lining up with TRBD2. The ends lost 0 bases at V and 5 bases at J; junction bases unmatched: 10. The germline CDR1 and CDR2 sequences are SGDLS and YYNGEE. The CDR3 sequence is 17 residues long. The CDR3 DNA is TGTGCCAGCAGCGTAGGGCTAGCGGGAGAGGGGTCGGAGACCCAGTACTTC. Translating gives CASSVGLAGEGSETQYF.

The count of this clone is one. The chain employs TRBV28 and TRBJ2-7; D perhaps matches TRBD2 (6 bases). This CDR3 contains 14 residues. Germline V CDR1 and CDR2: MDHEN, SYDVKM. Trimming removed 7 bases at V and 2 bases at J, with 15 bases between. The CDR3 region has the DNA TGTGCCAGCACCCTAGGGGACTTGGCCTACGAGCAGTACTTC. Its protein product is CASTLGDLAYEQYF.

This chain links TRBV7-2 with TRBJ2-2, with 8 bases matching TRBD1. Germline CDR1 and CDR2: SGHTA and FQGNSA. The CDR3 sequence is 15 residues long. V was pared by 3 bases and J by 7 bases, with 7 bases of the junction left unmatched. Here the CDR3 reads CASSFRTGSVGELFF. CDR3 DNA: TGTGCCAGCAGCTTCCGGACAGGGTCGGTCGGGGAGCTGTTTTTT. Together with reference TRBV7-2 and TRBJ2-2, the CDR3 gives the full variable domain: GAGVSQSPSNKVTEKGKDVELRCDPISGHTALYWYRQSLGQGLEFLIYFQGNSAPDKSGLPSDRFSAERTGGSVSTLTIQRTQQEDSAVYLCASSFRTGSVGELFFGEGSRLTVL.

This chain connects TRBV18 to TRBJ2-6, with no clear D. V lost 3 bases to trimming and J lost 0 bases, with 3 bases between them. This CDR3 is 14 amino acids long. Germline CDR1 is KGHSH and CDR2 is LQKENI. CDR3 DNA sequence: TGTGCCAGCTCACCTATCTCTGGGGCCAACGTCCTGACTTTC. Protein sequence: CASSPISGANVLTF.

This sequence joins TRBV29-1 and TRBJ2-5, with 7 bases matching TRBD2. Germline lookup yields CDR1 SQVTM and CDR2 ANQGSEA. This CDR3 contains 14 residues. Unmatched junction bases numbered 11, after V lost 7 bases and J lost 3 bases. This CDR3 reads CSATRGRGKETQYF. In nucleotides, the CDR3 is TGCAGCGCCACCCGGGGGAGGGGAAAAGAGACCCAGTACTTC.

About this clone itself: Other DNA sequences in this specimen translate into the identical CDR3. The genes are TRBV9 and TRBJ2-3, with TRBD2 identical over 13 bases. V lost 0 bases and J lost 9; bases outside the gene matches: 4. Germline assignment: CDR1 SGDLS and CDR2 YYNGEE. The CDR3 has 15 amino acids. The CDR3 bases are TGTGCCAGCAGCGTAGACCCGGGACTAGCGGGGACGCAGTATTTT. It yields the protein CASSVDPGLAGTQYF.